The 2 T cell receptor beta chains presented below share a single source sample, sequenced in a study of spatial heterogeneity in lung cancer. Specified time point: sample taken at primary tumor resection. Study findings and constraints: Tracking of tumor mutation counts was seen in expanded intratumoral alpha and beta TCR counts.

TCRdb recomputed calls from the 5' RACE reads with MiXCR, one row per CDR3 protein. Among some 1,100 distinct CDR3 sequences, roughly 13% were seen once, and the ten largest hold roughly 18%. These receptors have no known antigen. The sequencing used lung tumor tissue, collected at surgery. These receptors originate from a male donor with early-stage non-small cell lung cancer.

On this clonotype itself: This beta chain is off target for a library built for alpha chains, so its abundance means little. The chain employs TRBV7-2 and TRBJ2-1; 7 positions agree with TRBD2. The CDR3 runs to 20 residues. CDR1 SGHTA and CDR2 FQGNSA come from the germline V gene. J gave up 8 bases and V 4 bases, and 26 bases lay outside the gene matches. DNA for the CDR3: TGTGCCAGCAGCTCCGCCTTAGGGGTGGATACCGGGGAGCGGGGTGATGAGCAGTTCTTC. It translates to CASSSALGVDTGERGDEQFF.

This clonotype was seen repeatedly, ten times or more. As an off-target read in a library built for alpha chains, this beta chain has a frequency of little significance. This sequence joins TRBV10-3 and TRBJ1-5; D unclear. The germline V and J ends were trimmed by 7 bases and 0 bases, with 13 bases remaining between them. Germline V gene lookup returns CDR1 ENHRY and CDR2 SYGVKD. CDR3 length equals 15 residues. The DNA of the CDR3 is TGTGCCATCACCCGACCTCGATATAGCAATCAGCCCCAGCATTTT. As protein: CAITRPRYSNQPQHF.